Listed below are T cell receptor beta chains from one sample, sequenced in a study of T cells in Graves' hyperthyroidism and ophthalmopathy. MiXCR, run by TCRdb on the multiplex PCR reads, gives a single entry per CDR3 protein. The sample contains about 770,000 distinct CDR3 sequences, about 19% of which appear only once. Sequencing was done on a sample of blood. These receptors came from a woman aged 45-65 years with Graves' hyperthyroidism that later progressed to Graves' ophthalmopathy. Both conserved end residues are part of each CDR3. Each record gives: V gene, J gene, clone size, D gene, CDR3 DNA, CDR3 protein. The D gene is left open where the match is weak. Where a row states a size, it is once, few, many or the class of an expanded clone; other rows omit it.

v_gene: TRBV3-1
j_gene: TRBJ1-5
abundance: .
d_gene: .
CDR3nt: TGTGCCAGCAGCCCCAGTCAAATCGATCAGCCCCAGCATTTT
CDR3aa: CASSPSQIDQPQHF

v_gene: TRBV7-9
j_gene: TRBJ1-4
abundance: few
d_gene: TRBD1
CDR3nt: TGTGCCAGCAGCTACCCCGGGACAGCTAATGAAAAACTGTTTTTT
CDR3aa: CASSYPGTANEKLFF

v_gene: TRBV6-6
j_gene: TRBJ1-1
abundance: .
d_gene: .
CDR3nt: TGTGCCAGCAGTTACAGGGCTGAAGCTTTCTTT
CDR3aa: CASSYRAEAFF

v_gene: TRBV3-1
j_gene: TRBJ1-2
abundance: few
d_gene: .
CDR3nt: TGTGCCAGCAGTGTTCCCGGACAATCCTATGGCTGCACCTTC
CDR3aa: CASSVPGQSYGCTF

v_gene: TRBV5-5
j_gene: TRBJ1-2
abundance: few
d_gene: TRBD1
CDR3nt: TGTGCCAGCAGCCCTAACAGGGGAGGCAACTATGGCTACACCTTC
CDR3aa: CASSPNRGGNYGYTF

v_gene: TRBV9
j_gene: TRBJ2-1
abundance: few
d_gene: .
CDR3nt: TGTGCCAGCAGCTTGGGATTTCAACCCTACAATGAGCAGTTCTTC
CDR3aa: CASSLGFQPYNEQFF

v_gene: TRBV6-9
j_gene: TRBJ2-3
abundance: .
d_gene: .
CDR3nt: TGTGCCAGCAGTAGGACGGCAACAGATACGCAGTATTTT
CDR3aa: CASSRTATDTQYF

v_gene: TRBV11-2
j_gene: TRBJ1-4
abundance: many
d_gene: TRBD1
CDR3nt: TGTGCCAGCACGAGAGGGGGCTCGGCGAATGAAAAACTGTTTTTT
CDR3aa: CASTRGGSANEKLFF

v_gene: TRBV7-9
j_gene: TRBJ2-5
abundance: .
d_gene: .
CDR3nt: TGTGCCAGTAGCTGGACTACTTTGGAGACCCAGTACTTC
CDR3aa: CASSWTTLETQYF

v_gene: TRBV3-1
j_gene: TRBJ1-6
abundance: many
d_gene: TRBD1
CDR3nt: TGTGCCAGCAGCCAAGAGAGACAGGGGTATAATTCACCCCTCCACTTT
CDR3aa: CASSQERQGYNSPLHF

v_gene: TRBV6-1
j_gene: TRBJ1-2
abundance: few
d_gene: .
CDR3nt: TGTGCCAGCAGTCGGGGGGGGGGGGCGCCGATTAACTATGGCTACACCTTC
CDR3aa: CASSRGGGAPINYGYTF

v_gene: TRBV2
j_gene: TRBJ1-2
abundance: many
d_gene: .
CDR3nt: TGTGCCAGCAGTACGCTGGAGGGAGGATATGGCTACACCTTC
CDR3aa: CASSTLEGGYGYTF

v_gene: TRBV27
j_gene: TRBJ2-4
abundance: .
d_gene: .
CDR3nt: TGTGCCAGCAGTTCCCCCGACTGGGAAGGGAACATTCAGTACTTC
CDR3aa: CASSSPDWEGNIQYF

v_gene: TRBV5-1
j_gene: TRBJ2-3
abundance: .
d_gene: TRBD2
CDR3nt: TGCGCCAGCAGCGCCGGACTAGCGGGGGCAGATACGCAGTATTTT
CDR3aa: CASSAGLAGADTQYF

v_gene: TRBV25-1
j_gene: TRBJ1-1
abundance: .
d_gene: .
CDR3nt: TGTGCCAGCAGTGAGCCAGGGATGGTCACTGAAGCTTTCTTT
CDR3aa: CASSEPGMVTEAFF

v_gene: TRBV10-3
j_gene: TRBJ2-5
abundance: few
d_gene: TRBD1
CDR3nt: TGTGCCATCAGGCAGGGGGCTGAGGAGACCCAGTACTTC
CDR3aa: CAIRQGAEETQYF

v_gene: TRBV9
j_gene: TRBJ1-5
abundance: few
d_gene: .
CDR3nt: TGTGCCAGCAGCGTAGGGCAGGGGAGCAATCAGCCCCAGCATTTT
CDR3aa: CASSVGQGSNQPQHF

v_gene: TRBV5-1
j_gene: TRBJ1-2
abundance: few
d_gene: .
CDR3nt: TGCGCCAGCAGCTCGCGTCTAATGGGCCGCAATAACTATGGCTACACCTTC
CDR3aa: CASSSRLMGRNNYGYTF

v_gene: TRBV30
j_gene: TRBJ1-2
abundance: many
d_gene: .
CDR3nt: TGTGCCTGGACGGTGGGGACAAAAGACTACACCTTC
CDR3aa: CAWTVGTKDYTF

v_gene: TRBV18
j_gene: TRBJ2-7
abundance: many
d_gene: .
CDR3nt: TGTGCCAGCTCACCCCAGTCCTACGAGCAGTACTTC
CDR3aa: CASSPQSYEQYF

v_gene: TRBV6-1
j_gene: TRBJ2-3
abundance: few
d_gene: .
CDR3nt: TGTGCCAGCAGTCTACTGAAGGATACTAGCACAGATACGCAGTATTTT
CDR3aa: CASSLLKDTSTDTQYF

v_gene: TRBV20-1
j_gene: TRBJ2-7
abundance: many
d_gene: TRBD2
CDR3nt: TGCAGTGCTAGACCGGGGGGTTACGCCTACGAGCAGTACTTC
CDR3aa: CSARPGGYAYEQYF

v_gene: TRBV5-1
j_gene: TRBJ2-7
abundance: .
d_gene: TRBD1
CDR3nt: TGCGCCAGCAGCTCTAACAACCTCGGGACAGGACCCTACGAGCAGTACTTC
CDR3aa: CASSSNNLGTGPYEQYF

v_gene: TRBV10-3
j_gene: TRBJ1-1
abundance: few
d_gene: .
CDR3nt: TGTGCCATAAAAACAGGAGTCAACACTGAAGCTTTCTTT
CDR3aa: CAIKTGVNTEAFF

v_gene: TRBV27
j_gene: TRBJ2-1
abundance: few
d_gene: TRBD2
CDR3nt: TGTGCCAGCAGTTTCTCTCCCGGTAGGGAGGGGAGTATATACAATGAGCAGTTCTTC
CDR3aa: CASSFSPGREGSIYNEQFF

v_gene: TRBV19
j_gene: TRBJ1-6
abundance: few
d_gene: TRBD1
CDR3nt: TGTGCCAGTACCTCCGGGACAGGGTATTCACCCCTCCACTTT
CDR3aa: CASTSGTGYSPLHF

v_gene: TRBV2
j_gene: TRBJ1-2
abundance: many
d_gene: TRBD1
CDR3nt: TGTGCCAGCAGTGACATTCCGGACAGGGGAACCTATGGCTACACCTTC
CDR3aa: CASSDIPDRGTYGYTF

v_gene: TRBV19
j_gene: TRBJ1-2
abundance: few
d_gene: TRBD1
CDR3nt: TGTGCCAGTAGGGGCGACAGGGGCGACAAAGATTCATATGGCTACACCTTC
CDR3aa: CASRGDRGDKDSYGYTF

v_gene: TRBV20-1
j_gene: TRBJ2-5
abundance: many
d_gene: .
CDR3nt: TGCAGTGCTAGAGCGTCGGCGGGGCAAGAGACCCAGTACTTC
CDR3aa: CSARASAGQETQYF

v_gene: TRBV2
j_gene: TRBJ1-6
abundance: .
d_gene: .
CDR3nt: TGTGCCAGCAGTGGACGGATCACCTACCAGTATAATTCACCCCCCCACTTT
CDR3aa: CASSGRITYQYNSPPHF

v_gene: TRBV12-3/TRBV12-4
j_gene: TRBJ1-3
abundance: few
d_gene: .
CDR3nt: TGTGCCAGCAGTCCGGTGTGGAGCTCTGGAAACACCATATATTTT
CDR3aa: CASSPVWSSGNTIYF

v_gene: TRBV19
j_gene: TRBJ1-1
abundance: few
d_gene: .
CDR3nt: TGTGCCAGTAGTATACGGTCTGGGGGCGTACCCGAAGCTTTCTTT
CDR3aa: CASSIRSGGVPEAFF

v_gene: TRBV20-1
j_gene: TRBJ2-5
abundance: many
d_gene: TRBD2
CDR3nt: TGCAGTGCTAGAGATTGGGGTAGGGTAGCGGGGGAGACCCAGTACTTC
CDR3aa: CSARDWGRVAGETQYF

v_gene: TRBV19
j_gene: TRBJ2-2
abundance: .
d_gene: TRBD1
CDR3nt: TGTGCCAGTATCGCCTGGGACAGGGGGTATCGTACCGGGGAGCTGTTTTTT
CDR3aa: CASIAWDRGYRTGELFF

v_gene: TRBV4-1
j_gene: TRBJ1-1
abundance: .
d_gene: .
CDR3nt: TGCGCCAGCAGCCAAGAGGGGACGGTGAACACTGAAGCTTTCTTT
CDR3aa: CASSQEGTVNTEAFF

v_gene: TRBV6-2/TRBV6-3
j_gene: TRBJ1-1
abundance: .
d_gene: .
CDR3nt: TGTGCCAGCAGTTACTCGAGACGGGGTGAAGCTTTCTTT
CDR3aa: CASSYSRRGEAFF

v_gene: TRBV12-3/TRBV12-4
j_gene: TRBJ1-1
abundance: many
d_gene: .
CDR3nt: TGTGCCAGCAGTTTAAGCCCCCCAATGACTTCCACTGAAGCTTTCTTT
CDR3aa: CASSLSPPMTSTEAFF

v_gene: TRBV12-3/TRBV12-4
j_gene: TRBJ1-2
abundance: many
d_gene: .
CDR3nt: TGTGCCAGCAGTCTGGACGGTCCGGGGGGCTACACCTTC
CDR3aa: CASSLDGPGGYTF

v_gene: TRBV7-3
j_gene: TRBJ2-7
abundance: many
d_gene: .
CDR3nt: TGTGCCAGCAGCTCCCCGGTCGTCGGGGGCTGGGAGCAGTACTTC
CDR3aa: CASSSPVVGGWEQYF

v_gene: TRBV20-1
j_gene: TRBJ1-1
abundance: .
d_gene: TRBD1
CDR3nt: TGCAGTGCTAGTCTGACAGGGTGGATGCAGGCTTTCTTT
CDR3aa: CSASLTGWMQAFF

v_gene: TRBV19
j_gene: TRBJ2-7
abundance: few
d_gene: .
CDR3nt: TGTGCCAGTAGCAACCTCCTCTCCTACGAGCAGTACTTC
CDR3aa: CASSNLLSYEQYF

v_gene: TRBV4-1
j_gene: TRBJ1-6
abundance: .
d_gene: .
CDR3nt: TGCGCCAGCAGCCTAGCCGGGAATCTCCCGAGCTCCTATAATTCACCCCTCCACTTT
CDR3aa: CASSLAGNLPSSYNSPLHF

v_gene: TRBV2
j_gene: TRBJ1-1
abundance: many
d_gene: .
CDR3nt: TGTGCCAGCAGTGCGGCCCTGGGGTCCACTGAAGCTTTCTTT
CDR3aa: CASSAALGSTEAFF

v_gene: TRBV5-1
j_gene: TRBJ2-2
abundance: many
d_gene: .
CDR3nt: TGCGCCAGCAGCCGCGAGGGGTCGGACACCGGGGAGCTGTTTTTT
CDR3aa: CASSREGSDTGELFF

v_gene: TRBV20-1
j_gene: TRBJ2-7
abundance: many
d_gene: TRBD1
CDR3nt: TGCAGTGCTAGAGATGGGACAGCCCTTCCCTACGAGCAGTACTTC
CDR3aa: CSARDGTALPYEQYF

v_gene: TRBV5-1
j_gene: TRBJ2-2
abundance: many
d_gene: TRBD1
CDR3nt: TGCGCCAGCAGCTTTACCGGGACAGCCGAGCTGTTTTTT
CDR3aa: CASSFTGTAELFF

v_gene: TRBV11-2
j_gene: TRBJ1-5
abundance: many
d_gene: TRBD1
CDR3nt: TGTGCCAGCAGCTCAAACGGACAGGTCAATCAGCCCCAGCATTTT
CDR3aa: CASSSNGQVNQPQHF

v_gene: TRBV4-1
j_gene: TRBJ1-6
abundance: .
d_gene: .
CDR3nt: TGCGCCAGCAGCTCACGACCCGGAGGAAATTCACCCCTCCACTTT
CDR3aa: CASSSRPGGNSPLHF

v_gene: TRBV10-3
j_gene: TRBJ2-1
abundance: few
d_gene: TRBD1
CDR3nt: TGTGCCATCAGTGGTGGGACAGGGCAAAATGAGCAGTTCTTC
CDR3aa: CAISGGTGQNEQFF

v_gene: TRBV29-1
j_gene: TRBJ2-7
abundance: .
d_gene: .
CDR3nt: TGCAGCGTTGAGGTAGGGACGGGCGAGCAGTACTTC
CDR3aa: CSVEVGTGEQYF

v_gene: TRBV20-1
j_gene: TRBJ2-3
abundance: once
d_gene: TRBD2
CDR3nt: TGCAGTGCCGGTCCCCCTCGGGGGGGTGTCCCAGATACGCAGTATTTT
CDR3aa: CSAGPPRGGVPDTQYF